One sample yielded the 13 T cell receptor beta chains listed below, sequenced in a study of vaccination and CD4 T cells after COVID-19. Sequencing of cultured CD4+ T cell DNA used the Oncomine TCR Beta short-read assay. TCRdb re-called the PCR reads through MiXCR, storing one row per CDR3 protein. The table includes some 13,000 distinct CDR3 sequences, around a third detected once. Treatment in this sample: roughly 11-day PBMC culture with coronavirus spike peptide pools or control peptides (ViraFEST assay). Antigens for these TCRs are unknown. The source material was CD4+ T cells from blood, cultured in vitro. These receptors were collected from a human donor who had recovered from COVID-19.

This clonotype was observed a handful of times. This rearrangement joins TRBV10-3 to TRBJ2-3; 8 bases are a match to TRBD2. This CDR3 region has 15 residues. The V and J ends lost 3 bases and 6 bases, in that order; junction bases with no gene match: 8. From germline, CDR1 is ENHRY and CDR2 SYGVKD. The CDR3 region has the DNA TGTGCCATCAGTGAAGCCGGGAGGGCCCCCGATACGCAGTATTTT. As protein: CAISEAGRAPDTQYF.

V gene TRBV19 combines with J gene TRBJ2-7; unclear D gene. CDR1 is LNHDA, CDR2 SQIVND, per germline (reference sequence). The CDR3 is 15 amino acids. Trimming removed 3 bases at V and 3 bases at J, with 15 bases between. CDR3 in DNA: TGTGCCAGTAGTATCCAACTGACTCAATTCTACGAGCAGTACTTC. Its protein is CASSIQLTQFYEQYF.

J is TRBJ2-5 and V is TRBV4-1, with a possible D match to TRBD1 (5 bases). In germline, CDR1 is MGHRA, CDR2 YSYEKL. CDR3 length: 18 amino acids. The V and J ends lost 1 base and 5 bases respectively, with 23 bases between them. CDR3 region: CASSQVSLGASSKETQYF. The CDR3 DNA follows: TGCGCCAGCAGCCAAGTATCTCTAGGGGCCTCGTCGAAGGAGACCCAGTACTTC.

This clonotype is a singleton in its sample. The rearrangement uses TRBV18 and TRBJ2-5, with 8 bases lining up with TRBD1. The CDR3 runs to 15 residues. Per germline, CDR1 KGHSH and CDR2 LQKENI. After removal of 1 base from V and 4 bases from J, the junction contained 5 bases not matched to a gene. CDR3 sequence reads: CASSPLVTGGETQYF. CDR3 bases: TGTGCCAGCTCACCACTCGTAACAGGGGGAGAGACCCAGTACTTC.

For the CDR3, the DNA is TGCAGCGTTGTCCGGGACACCTACTCTAGCTACACCTTC. This gives the protein CSVVRDTYSSYTF. This chain connects TRBV29-1 to TRBJ1-2, with D possibly matching TRBD1 (6 bases). Trimming took 4 bases from V and 9 from J, leaving 18 bases between them. Germline V gene sequence: CDR1 SQVTM, CDR2 ANQGSEA. The CDR3 extends over 13 amino acids.

The rearrangement uses TRBV12-3 or TRBV12-4 and TRBJ1-2; a weak D match, TRBD1 (5 bases). The CDR3 length is 13 residues. V lost 6 bases and J lost 4, with 12 bases in between. Written as DNA, the CDR3 is TGTGCCAGCAGCCTAGACAGCGTCTATGGCTACACCTTC. Its protein product is CASSLDSVYGYTF.

There are a few counts of this clonotype. The chain employs TRBV19 and TRBJ2-4, with D tentatively TRBD1 (6 bases). The V end lost 4 bases, the J end lost 2 bases, and 12 bases lay between the germline ends. Germline V gene sequence: CDR1 LNHDA, CDR2 SQIVND (reference sequence). This CDR3 has 15 residues. CDR3 nucleotide sequence: TGTGCCAGTAGTAGAGGGGGAACCTCCAAAAACATTCAGTACTTC. It encodes CASSRGGTSKNIQYF.

The chain links TRBV28 to TRBJ1-3; D not resolved. This CDR3 is built from 15 residues. The V gene lost 10 bases and the J gene lost 0 bases, with 16 bases spanning the gap. Per germline, CDR1 MDHEN and CDR2 SYDVKM. The CDR3 here is CATSLTWDSGNTIYF. The CDR3 DNA follows: TGTGCCACTTCGCTGACATGGGACTCTGGAAACACCATATATTTT.

This clonotype has only a few counts. The V and J genes are TRBV5-1 and TRBJ1-6, with D unresolved. Deletions cut 2 bases from V and 7 bases from J, with 7 bases between. CDR1 SGHRS and CDR2 YFSETQ come from the germline V gene. The CDR3 is made up of 13 amino acids. The CDR3 region is CASSLTLNSPLHF. For the CDR3, the DNA is TGCGCCAGCAGCTTAACCCTCAATTCACCCCTCCACTTT.

This clonotype has only a few counts. The chain uses TRBV7-2 and TRBJ2-5, with 7 bases that match TRBD1. V lost 5 bases and J lost 5; bases outside the gene matches: 8. CDR1 is SGHTA, CDR2 FQGNSA, per germline. This CDR3 has 14 amino acids. This CDR3 reads CASSRQGLLETQYF. In DNA, the CDR3 is TGTGCCAGCAGCCGACAGGGATTGCTGGAGACCCAGTACTTC. Full variable domain (outside the CDR3, taken from reference TRBV7-2 and TRBJ2-5): GAGVSQSPSNKVTEKGKDVELRCDPISGHTALYWYRQSLGQGLEFLIYFQGNSAPDKSGLPSDRFSAERTGGSVSTLTIQRTQQEDSAVYLCASSRQGLLETQYFGPGTRLLVL.

The CDR3 coding sequence is TGTGCCAGTAGTATGGGTCGGGGGGCAGAGAACACTGAAGCTTTCTTT. It translates to CASSMGRGAENTEAFF. This chain uses TRBV19 with TRBJ1-1, with D maybe TRBD1 (6 bases). The CDR3 runs to 16 residues. Germline V CDR1 and CDR2: LNHDA, SQIVND (reference sequence). V lost 3 bases and J lost 1, with 15 bases in between. Complete variable domain (other parts from reference TRBV19 and TRBJ1-1): DGGITQSPKYLFRKEGQNVTLSCEQNLNHDAMYWYRQDPGQGLRLIYYSQIVNDFQKGDIAEGYSVSREKKESFPLTVTSAQKNPTAFYLCASSMGRGAENTEAFFGQGTRLTVV.

By share, this clonotype ranks as medium-sized. The chain couples TRBV6-2 or TRBV6-3 to TRBJ1-5, with 9 bases that match TRBD1. The germline V gene encodes CDR1 MNHEY and CDR2 SVGEGT. Trimming cost V 6 bases and J 0 bases; bases outside gene matches: 6. The length of the CDR3 is 16 residues. The CDR3, as DNA: TGTGCCAGCAGCCGAACAGGGGGCTATAGCAATCAGCCCCAGCATTTT. It codes for CASSRTGGYSNQPQHF.

Here the CDR3 DNA reads TGCGCCAGCAGCGTTAGAATTTCCTACAATGAGCAGTTCTTC. Translating it yields CASSVRISYNEQFF. The chain couples TRBV5-1 to TRBJ2-1; D gene unclear. CDR3 length: 14 amino acids. Germline V CDR1 and CDR2: SGHRS, YFSETQ. V was cut by 4 bases and J by 1 base, with 9 bases left in between.